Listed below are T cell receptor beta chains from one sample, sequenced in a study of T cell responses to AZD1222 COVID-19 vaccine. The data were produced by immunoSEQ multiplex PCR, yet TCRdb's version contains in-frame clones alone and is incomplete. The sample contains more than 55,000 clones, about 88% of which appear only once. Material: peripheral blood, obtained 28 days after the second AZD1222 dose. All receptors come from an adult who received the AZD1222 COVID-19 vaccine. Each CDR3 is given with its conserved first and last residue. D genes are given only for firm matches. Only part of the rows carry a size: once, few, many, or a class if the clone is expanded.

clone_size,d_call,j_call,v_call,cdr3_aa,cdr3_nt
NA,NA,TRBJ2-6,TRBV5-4,CASTPAGGAIGSGANVLTF,TGTGCCAGCACCCCCGCAGGAGGGGCAATCGGTTCTGGGGCCAACGTCCTGACTTTC
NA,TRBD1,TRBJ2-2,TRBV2,CASARGSRGTGELFF,TGTGCCAGCGCCAGGGGGTCTAGAGGCACCGGGGAGCTGTTTTTT
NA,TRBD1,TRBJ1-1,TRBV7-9,CASSLGQGVIQEPEAFF,TGTGCCAGCAGCCTGGGACAGGGAGTTATTCAGGAGCCGGAAGCTTTCTTT
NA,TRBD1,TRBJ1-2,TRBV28,CASGYRGRRGYTF,TGTGCCAGCGGATACAGGGGGCGCCGGGGCTACACCTTC
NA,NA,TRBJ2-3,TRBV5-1,CASSLAENSHFTDTQYF,TGCGCCAGCAGCTTGGCCGAAAATTCCCACTTCACAGATACGCAGTATTTT
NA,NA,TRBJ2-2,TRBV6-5,CASRRGITGELFF,TGTGCCAGCAGAAGAGGGATCACCGGGGAGCTGTTTTTT
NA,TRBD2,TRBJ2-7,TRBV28,CASILSGGPLYEQYF,TGTGCCAGCATCCTTAGCGGGGGGCCCCTCTACGAGCAGTACTTC
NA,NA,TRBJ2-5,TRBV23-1,CASSLGQQETQYF,TGCGCCAGCAGTCTCGGGCAGCAAGAGACCCAGTACTTC
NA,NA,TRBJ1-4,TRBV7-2,CASSLRKGEKLFF,TGTGCCAGCAGCTTAAGAAAGGGGGAAAAACTGTTTTTT
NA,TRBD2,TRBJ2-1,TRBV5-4,CASTPGLDIYNEQFF,TGTGCCAGCACCCCGGGACTAGACATTTACAATGAGCAGTTCTTC
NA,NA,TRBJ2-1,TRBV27,CASSPYGNEQFF,TGTGCCAGCAGCCCGTACGGGAATGAGCAGTTCTTC
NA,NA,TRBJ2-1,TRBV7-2,CASSLAQVWSSYEQFF,TGTGCCAGCAGCTTAGCTCAAGTGTGGAGTAGCTATGAGCAGTTCTTC
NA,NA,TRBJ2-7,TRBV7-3,CASSLFASFLSEQYF,TGTGCCAGCAGCTTGTTTGCCTCTTTCTTGAGCGAGCAGTACTTC
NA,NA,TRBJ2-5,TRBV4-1,CASSPWDGQETQYF,TGCGCCAGCAGCCCGTGGGACGGTCAAGAGACCCAGTACTTC
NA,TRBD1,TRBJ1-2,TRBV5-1,CASSLGDSARFSGYTF,TGCGCCAGCAGCTTGGGGGACAGCGCCCGATTTTCTGGCTACACCTTC
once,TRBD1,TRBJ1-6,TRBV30,CAWSVPGQGVRALHF,TGTGCCTGGAGTGTACCTGGACAGGGGGTGAGGGCCCTCCACTTT
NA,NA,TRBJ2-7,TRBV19,CASSPSSQGNYEQYF,TGTGCCAGTAGTCCTTCCTCCCAGGGGAACTACGAGCAGTACTTC
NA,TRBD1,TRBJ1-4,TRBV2,CASGPGQVAFF,TGTGCCAGCGGACCGGGACAGGTTGCGTTTTTT
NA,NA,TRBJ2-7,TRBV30,CAWSLYREREQYF,TGTGCCTGGAGTCTGTACAGGGAAAGGGAGCAGTACTTC
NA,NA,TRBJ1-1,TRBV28,CASSPGTGRGTEAFF,TGTGCCAGCAGCCCCGGAACAGGGCGGGGAACTGAAGCTTTCTTT
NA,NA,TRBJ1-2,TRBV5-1,CASSLGQSGYTF,TGCGCCAGCAGCCTAGGACAGTCGGGCTACACCTTC
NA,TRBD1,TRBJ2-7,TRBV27,CASTYAVTGDPTYEQYF,TGTGCCAGCACCTACGCTGTAACAGGGGACCCAACCTACGAGCAGTACTTC
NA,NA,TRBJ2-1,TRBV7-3,CASSPEVGGLTHEQFF,TGTGCCAGCAGCCCCGAGGTAGGGGGGCTGACCCATGAGCAGTTCTTC
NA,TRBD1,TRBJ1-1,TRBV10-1,CASSNGQGNTEAFF,TGCGCCAGCAGTAATGGACAGGGTAACACTGAAGCTTTCTTT
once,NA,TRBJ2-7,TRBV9,CASSVATTGEQYF,TGTGCCAGCAGCGTAGCTACGACAGGCGAGCAGTACTTC
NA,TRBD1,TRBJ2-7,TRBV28,CATGGQGRYEQYF,TGTGCCACCGGAGGACAGGGGCGGTACGAGCAGTACTTC
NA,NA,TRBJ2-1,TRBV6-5,CASSPHNEQFF,TGTGCCAGCAGCCCACACAATGAGCAGTTCTTC
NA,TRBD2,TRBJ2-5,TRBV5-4,CASSATSAGISETQYF,TGTGCCAGCAGCGCCACTAGCGCCGGGATTTCAGAGACCCAGTACTTC
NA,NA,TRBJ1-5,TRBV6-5,CASTPTGKGNQPQHF,TGTGCCAGCACCCCAACAGGAAAGGGTAATCAGCCCCAGCATTTT
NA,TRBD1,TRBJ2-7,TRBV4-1,CASSQTRQGGYEQYF,TGCGCCAGCAGCCAAACTCGACAGGGGGGCTACGAGCAGTACTTC
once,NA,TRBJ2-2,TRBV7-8,CASSLRVDRELFF,TGTGCCAGCAGCTTACGAGTAGACCGGGAGCTGTTTTTT
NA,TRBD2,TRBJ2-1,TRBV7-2,CASSPGGTSRGLEQFF,TGTGCCAGCAGCCCCGGGGGGACTAGCCGGGGTCTAGAGCAGTTCTTC
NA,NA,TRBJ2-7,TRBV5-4,CASSLKGAGTYEQYF,TGTGCCAGCAGCTTGAAGGGTGCGGGAACCTACGAGCAGTACTTC
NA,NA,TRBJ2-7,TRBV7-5,CARSLPQAGANPYEQYF,TGTGCCAGAAGCTTACCCCAGGCTGGGGCCAACCCCTACGAGCAGTACTTC
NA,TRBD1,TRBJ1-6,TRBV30,CAWTTGLNSPLHF,TGTGCCTGGACGACAGGGCTGAATTCACCCCTCCACTTT
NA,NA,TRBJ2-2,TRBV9,CASSVDLTGELFF,TGTGCCAGCAGCGTAGACCTAACCGGGGAGCTGTTTTTT
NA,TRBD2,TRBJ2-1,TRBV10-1,CASSESAGGPRDYNEQFF,TGCGCCAGCAGTGAGTCAGCGGGAGGGCCTCGGGATTACAATGAGCAGTTCTTC
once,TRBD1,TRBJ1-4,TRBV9,CASSVGGWGQAGTNEKLFF,TGTGCCAGCAGCGTAGGAGGTTGGGGACAGGCGGGGACTAATGAAAAACTGTTTTTT
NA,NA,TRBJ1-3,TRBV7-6,CASSLGPGYGNTIYF,TGTGCCAGCAGCTTAGGACCGGGTTATGGAAACACCATATATTTT
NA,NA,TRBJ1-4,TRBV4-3,CASSPSRGVGEKLFF,TGCGCCAGCAGCCCAAGCAGAGGGGTGGGCGAAAAACTGTTTTTT
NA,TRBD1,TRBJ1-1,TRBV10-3,CAIRQPGQGMNTEAFF,TGTGCCATCAGACAACCGGGACAGGGCATGAACACTGAAGCTTTCTTT